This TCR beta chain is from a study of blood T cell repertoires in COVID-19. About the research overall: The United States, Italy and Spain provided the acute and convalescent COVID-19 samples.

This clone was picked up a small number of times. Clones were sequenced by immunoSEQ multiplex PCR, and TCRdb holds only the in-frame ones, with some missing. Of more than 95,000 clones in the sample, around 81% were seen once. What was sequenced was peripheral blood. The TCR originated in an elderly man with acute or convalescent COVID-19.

For the CDR3, the DNA is TGTGCCAGTAGTATTCAGGGAGGGATGAATCAGCCCCAGCATTTT. It codes for CASSIQGGMNQPQHF. The V and J genes are TRBV19 and TRBJ1-5; TRBD1 might be the D (5 bases). Trimming cost V 3 bases and J 4 bases, with 13 bases left between them. The CDR3 contains 15 residues. The germline gives CDR1 LNHDA, CDR2 SQIVND (reference sequence).